This TCR beta chain was retrieved from a study of cytomegalovirus exposure and HLA in healthy donors. Notes on the study in general: A later analysis associated some 16,000 TCR beta sequences with HLA alleles at a 0.05 false discovery rate.

The CDR3 has 15 amino acids. Germline loops: CDR1 MNHNY, CDR2 SVGAGI (reference sequence). Unmatched junction bases numbered 15, after V lost 9 bases and J lost 5 bases. This clone has a handful of counts. Its target is unknown. Researchers ran the PCR with 60 Vbeta and 13 Jbeta primers. The table came from immunoSEQ multiplex PCR; TCRdb's copy has only in-frame clones and leaves some out. The table shows fewer than 250,000 clones, with approximately 81% occurring only once. In nominal health when sampled, donors likely had unrecorded immune exposures nonetheless. The sequencing sample was made of PBMCs. This receptor was identified in a human donor in good health. The chain combines TRBV6-6 with TRBJ1-1; 7 nucleotides match TRBD1. The CDR3: CARRNRGKTGTEAFF. In nucleotides, the CDR3 is TGTGCCAGGCGGAACAGGGGTAAAACGGGGACTGAAGCTTTCTTT.